These 27 T cell receptor beta chains came from one sample sequenced in a study of tumor-infiltrating lymphocytes in primary liver carcinoma. Without any cell sorting, roughly 18-34 mg of bulk tissue yielded co-extracted RNA and DNA. From approximately 490 ng total RNA, TCR beta cDNA was generated with a primer in the constant region. The TCR beta library was amplified through three nested multiplex PCR rounds in a modified ARM-PCR procedure. It was with TRBV1-TRBV30 forward primers and a C-beta reverse primer that the first two PCR rounds were run, at roughly 10 cycles each. Using its own MiXCR run on the multiplex PCR reads, TCRdb lists one record per CDR3 protein. The table has over 100,000 distinct CDR3 sequences, approximately 71% seen once. Sequences were obtained from tumor-adjacent normal liver tissue. These receptor sequences come from a woman aged 60-70 years with primary liver carcinoma and hepatitis B virus infection.

Details on this clonotype: It may be a read error: a sequence one base away is much more abundant. The chain joins TRBV12-3 or TRBV12-4 to TRBJ2-5, with 10 nucleotides matching TRBD2. The length of the CDR3 is 16 residues. V gave up 8 bases and J gave up 4 bases; unmatched junction bases: 13. The CDR3, as DNA: TGTGCCAGCGGGGCTTTAGCGGGAGGTTGGGGAGAGACCCAGTACTTC. The encoded protein is CASGALAGGWGETQYF.

In the case of this clonotype: Just one base apart from a much larger clone, this may be a read error. The chain has TRBV5-1 and TRBJ2-5, with 9 bases that match TRBD1. CDR1 is SGHRS and CDR2 is YFSETQ in the germline V gene. The CDR3 is made up of 15 amino acids. The CDR3 DNA reads as TGCACCAGCAGCTTGATTCTGGGACAGGGCGAGACCCAGTACTTC. Its translation: CTSSLILGQGETQYF.

Regarding this clonotype: It is unclear where the CDR3 begins or ends on the DNA, so no DNA is shown, and the CDR3 is as TCRdb lists it. The chain uses TRBV12-3 or TRBV12-4 and TRBJ2-2; TRBD1 is the table's D call, not checked against the DNA. Including both end residues, the CDR3 is 15 amino acids long. The CDR3 sequence: CASSFWGAGAGELLF.

The chain uses TRBV29-1 and TRBJ1-2; 9 bases agree with TRBD1. CDR3 length: 13 amino acids. The germline V gene encodes CDR1 SQVTM and CDR2 ANQGSEA. Written as DNA, the CDR3 is TGCAACGTCCGGACAGGGGTCGGTTGTGGCTACACCTTC. It encodes CNVRTGVGCGYTF.

About this clonotype: The conserved phenylalanine or tryptophan normally closing the CDR3 is absent here, so this likely arose from a read error. The rearrangement joins TRBV7-8 to TRBJ2-5; tentative D call: TRBD1 (6 bases). Germline V gene sequence: CDR1 SGHVS, CDR2 FQNEAQ. The CDR3 extends over 15 amino acids. In DNA, the CDR3 is TGTGCCAGCAGCACTACCCCGGGACATAAGGAGACTCAGTACCTC. This translates into CASSTTPGHKETQYL.

Remarks on this clonotype: Sequence at one end of the junction differs from germline and may be a read error. This chain connects TRBV12-3 or TRBV12-4 to TRBJ2-6; the D gene is possibly TRBD2 (6 bases). This CDR3 is 15 amino acids long. The DNA of the CDR3 is TGTGCCAGCGGTTTGCGCGGGGCTGGGGCCAACGTCCTGACTTTC. Translating gives CASGLRGAGANVLTF.

At least ten counts were recorded for this clonotype. The chain links TRBV12-3 or TRBV12-4 to TRBJ2-7, with 9 positions matching TRBD1. The CDR3 sequence is 14 residues long. With V trimmed by 5 bases and J by 5 bases, 7 bases remained unmatched. The CDR3: CASSTETGGNEQYF. CDR3 sequence (DNA): TGTGCCAGCAGTACTGAAACAGGGGGCAACGAGCAGTACTTC.

With regard to this clonotype: The final CDR3 position lacks the conserved phenylalanine or tryptophan, pointing to a likely read error. V and J are TRBV29-1 and TRBJ2-2, with TRBD2 as a possible D gene (5 bases). Germline V gives CDR1 SQVTM, CDR2 ANQGSEA. The CDR3 is 12 residues long. Here the CDR3 DNA reads TGCAGCGTTGTCGGGAACACCGGGAAGCTGTTTTGT. Translated: CSVVGNTGKLFC.

This clonotype was seen a few times. An end of the junction differs from the germline gene, which may be a read error. The rearrangement links TRBV11-2 to TRBJ2-2; D perhaps matches TRBD2 (5 bases). The germline CDR1 and CDR2 sequences are SGHAT and FQNNGV. The CDR3 runs 13 residues. CDR3 bases: TGTGTCAGCAGCTTAAGCGCCACCGGGGAACTGTTTTTT. Its protein product is CVSSLSATGELFF.

A note on this clonotype: Relative to the germline gene, one junction end is altered; a read error may explain this. The chain links TRBV29-1 to TRBJ1-4; possibly TRBD1 for D (5 bases). The CDR3 sequence is 14 residues long. The germline V gene encodes CDR1 SQVTM and CDR2 ANQGSEA. CDR3 sequence (DNA): TGCGGCGTAACTCCCCAGGGTCTGGATGAAAAACTGTTTTTT. It codes for CGVTPQGLDEKLFF.

J is TRBJ1-3 and V is TRBV5-6; D unresolved. The length of the CDR3 is 12 residues. Germline V lookup: CDR1 SGHDT, CDR2 YYEEEE. The V end lost 4 bases, the J end lost 6 bases, and 8 bases lay between the germline ends. In DNA form, the CDR3 reads TGTGCCAGCAGCGGCTCTTTAAACACCATATATTTT. Encoded protein: CASSGSLNTIYF.

Turning to this clonotype: Given the absence of the conserved phenylalanine or tryptophan at the CDR3 end, a read error is likely. The chain employs TRBV4-1 and TRBJ2-5; maybe TRBD1 (7 bases). Per the germline V gene, CDR1 is MGHRA and CDR2 is YSYEKL. CDR3 length: 15 residues. In nucleotides, the CDR3 is TGCGCCAACAGCCAACAGGCGGGACAGCAAGAGACCCAGTACCTC. Encoded protein: CANSQQAGQQETQYL.

For this clonotype: A single base separates this from a much larger clone, so it may be a read error. The rearrangement uses TRBV5-1 and TRBJ2-3; a possible D gene is TRBD2 (6 bases). The CDR3 runs 16 residues. Germline V lookup: CDR1 SGHRS, CDR2 YFSETQ. The CDR3 is CASSLVRLGSTDTHYF. The CDR3 region has the DNA TGCGCCAGCAGCTTGGTACGGCTCGGGAGCACAGATACGCACTATTTT. The variable domain in full, completed from reference TRBV5-1 and TRBJ2-3, reads KAGVTQTPRYLIKTRGQQVTLSCSPISGHRSVSWYQQTPGQGLQFLFEYFSETQRNKGNFPGRFSGRQFSNSRSEMNVSTLELGDSALYLCASSLVRLGSTDTHYFGPGTRLTVL.

This clonotype was recorded many times. This chain's CDR3 is CASSSYSTEAFF. CDR3 DNA sequence: TGTGCCAGCAGCTCCTACTCGACTGAAGCTTTCTTT. This sequence joins TRBV5-4 and TRBJ1-1; no reliable D call. CDR1 and CDR2 from the germline V gene are SGHNT and YYREEE (reference sequence). The CDR3 spans 12 residues. V shed 3 bases and J shed 5 bases, with 8 bases lying between them. Together with reference TRBV5-4 and TRBJ1-1, the CDR3 gives the full variable domain: ETGVTQSPTHLIKTRGQQVTLRCSSQSGHNTVSWYQQALGQGPQFIFQYYREEENGRGNFPPRFSGLQFPNYSSELNVNALELDDSALYLCASSSYSTEAFFGQGTRLTVV.

About this clonotype: Its ends do not fully match the called genes, so a read error is possible. The V call is TRBV11-2, the J call TRBJ2-1; maybe TRBD1 (6 bases). This CDR3 has 16 amino acids. Germline lookup yields CDR1 SGHAT and CDR2 FQNNGV. Here the CDR3 reads CANSLDLTGGGDKRFF. The CDR3 coding sequence is TGTGCCAACAGCTTAGATCTGACGGGTGGGGGCGATAAGCGGTTCTTC.

For this clonotype: A junction boundary mismatches the germline segment, possibly from a read error. The CDR3 bases are TGTGCCAGCAGCCCAGACGTGGCCCTCGCGGGGTCACCCCTCCACTTC. As protein: CASSPDVALAGSPLHF. J is TRBJ1-6 and V is TRBV11-1, with D unresolved. CDR1 and CDR2 (germline): SGHAT, FQDESV (reference sequence). The CDR3 runs to 16 residues.

This clonotype was seen at least ten times. V is TRBV28 and J is TRBJ1-5, with D possibly matching TRBD1 (6 bases). The germline CDR1 and CDR2 sequences are MDHEN and SYDVKM. The V end lost 5 bases, the J end lost 6 bases, and 14 bases lay between the germline ends. The CDR3 runs to 14 residues. CDR3: CASSTAWTVQPQHF. As DNA, the CDR3 is TGTGCCAGCAGTACGGCCTGGACAGTTCAGCCCCAGCATTTT.

This clonotype was picked up one time. This may stem from a read error, because a much larger clone lies one nucleotide away. The chain recombines TRBV28 with TRBJ2-1; D may match TRBD1 or TRBD2 (5 bases each). CDR3 length: 15 amino acids. V shed 5 bases and J shed 4 bases, with 15 bases lying between them. The V gene's germline CDR1 is MDHEN and CDR2 SYDVKM. CDR3 DNA: TGTGCCAGCAGTCCCTCGGGGACCGAGTACAATGAGCAGTTCTTC. As protein: CASSPSGTEYNEQFF.

This rearrangement joins TRBV11-2 to TRBJ2-5; D might be TRBD1 (7 bases). Germline V CDR1 and CDR2: SGHAT, FQNNGV. Between the trimmed V and J ends, which lost 8 bases and 5 bases, there was a span of 21 bases. This CDR3 has 15 residues. This chain's CDR3 is CASAGGGATFETQYF. DNA for the CDR3: TGTGCCAGCGCCGGAGGGGGCGCGACGTTTGAGACCCAGTACTTC.

In this sample, this clonotype turned up once. V and J are TRBV11-2 and TRBJ2-3, with 8 bases fitting TRBD2. Germline-derived CDR1 and CDR2 are SGHAT and FQNNGV. The CDR3 has 16 amino acids. CDR3 bases: TGTGTCAGGAGCCACGTGGGACTAGTAGCAACAGATACGCAGTATTTT. Translated: CVRSHVGLVATDTQYF.

This clonotype was recorded only once. A much more abundant neighbour one base away suggests this may be a read error. CDR3 protein: CASSYIGLASGELFF. As DNA, the CDR3 is TGTGCCAGCAGCTATATCGGACTAGCATCCGGGGAGCTGTTTTTT. The rearrangement uses TRBV5-4 and TRBJ2-2, with TRBD2 identical over 8 bases. From germline, CDR1 is SGHNT and CDR2 YYREEE (reference sequence). The CDR3 sequence is 15 residues long. J lost 6 bases, V lost 3 bases, and 7 bases had no gene match.

In this sample, this clonotype turned up many times. The V call is TRBV6-2 or TRBV6-3, the J call TRBJ2-3; 10 bases match TRBD1. CDR1 is MNHEY, CDR2 SVGEGT, per germline. The J segment lost 4 bases and the V segment lost 0 bases, leaving 10 bases of the junction unmatched. The CDR3 sequence is 18 residues long. The CDR3 loop is CASSYSTDGTGVSDTQYF. In DNA form, the CDR3 reads TGTGCCAGCAGTTACTCGACTGACGGGACAGGGGTTTCAGATACGCAGTATTTT.

Details on this clonotype: One end of the junction varies from germline; a read error may be responsible. The V and J genes are TRBV6-1 and TRBJ2-2; TRBD1 matches at 9 bases. In germline, CDR1 is MNHNS, CDR2 SASEGT. The CDR3 runs 14 residues. CDR3 protein: CASSATGGSGELLF. The CDR3 DNA follows: TGTGCCAGCAGCGCCACAGGGGGCTCCGGGGAGCTGCTTTTT.

Ten or more counts support this clonotype. The chain employs TRBV7-8 and TRBJ1-1; D is possibly TRBD1 (6 bases). Germline-derived CDR1 and CDR2 are SGHVS and FQNEAQ. V dropped 6 bases and J dropped 0 bases, with 11 bases sitting between them. The CDR3 spans 14 residues. The CDR3 DNA is TGTGCCAGCAGGGGGGGGCACATGAACACTGAAGCTTTCTTT. Amino acid sequence: CASRGGHMNTEAFF.

Concerning this clonotype itself: The germline gene is not matched at one end of the junction; a read error may be the cause. The V call is TRBV6-1, the J call TRBJ2-1; 10 positions agree with TRBD1. CDR1 and CDR2 (germline): MNHNS, SASEGT. This CDR3 has 16 residues. CDR3 nucleotide sequence: TGTGTCAGCACCGCCTGGACAGGGGGATTTGACGATGAGCAGTTCTTC. It translates to CVSTAWTGGFDDEQFF.

A word on this clonotype: A read error is possible here, since a much larger clone lies one base away. The CDR3 here is CASSLGRAYNSRLHF. CDR3 DNA: TGTGCCAGCAGTTTAGGCAGGGCCTATAATTCACGCCTCCACTTT. The chain employs TRBV28 and TRBJ1-6; weak D call: TRBD1 (5 bases). Per germline, CDR1 MDHEN and CDR2 SYDVKM. CDR3 length: 15 amino acids.

With regard to this clonotype: A much larger clone lies a single base off, so this may be a read error. This sequence joins TRBV19 and TRBJ2-7; the D gene is possibly TRBD1 (6 bases). Trimming removed 4 bases from V and 7 bases from J, with 17 bases in between. The CDR3 spans 14 residues. Germline loops: CDR1 LNHDA, CDR2 SQIVND (reference sequence). Here the CDR3 reads CASSTGTRGEEQYF. The CDR3 nucleotides are TGTGCCAGTAGTACCGGGACACGGGGAGAAGAGCAGTACTTC.